This TCR beta chain appears in the sequencing data of a study of T cell responses to AZD1222 COVID-19 vaccine. Findings and limits, study-wide: All repertoire sampling was performed exclusively after the peak T cell response. Across the whole spike, CD4 TCRs peaked at regions 160-218 and 743-854. There were mostly white British donors and more females than males, and clonal diversity was possibly underestimated. Reportedly, nearly half of unique spike TCRs recognized epitopes outside B.1.351/B.1.1.7 mutations.

Sequencing used immunoSEQ multiplex PCR; TCRdb keeps in-frame clones, though not all of them. The sample records some 120,000 clones, 88% being singletons. Deletions cut 6 bases from V and 4 bases from J, with 13 bases between. The length of the CDR3 is 14 residues. Germline CDR1 is MNHEY and CDR2 is SVGEGT. To note about this clone: Its antigen is still unknown.

The sequencing here drew on peripheral blood, taken on day 0 of AZD1222 vaccination. This TCR was recovered from an adult in good health. This chain links TRBV6-2 or TRBV6-3 with TRBJ1-5; D gene unclear. The chain's CDR3 is CASSSRMGNQPQHF. CDR3 nucleotides: TGTGCCAGCAGCTCCAGGATGGGGAATCAGCCCCAGCATTTT.